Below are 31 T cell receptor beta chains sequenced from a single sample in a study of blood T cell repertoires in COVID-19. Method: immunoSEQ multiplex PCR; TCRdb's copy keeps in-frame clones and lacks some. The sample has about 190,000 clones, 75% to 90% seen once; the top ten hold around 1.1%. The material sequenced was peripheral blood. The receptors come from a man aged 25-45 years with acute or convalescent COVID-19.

CDR3 coding DNA: TGTGCCAGCACCAACGACTACCCTTTCTCCTACGAGCAGTACTTC. This sequence encodes CASTNDYPFSYEQYF. V and J are TRBV27 and TRBJ2-7; tentatively, D is TRBD2 (5 bases). The CDR3 is 15 residues long. Germline V gene sequence: CDR1 MNHEY, CDR2 SMNVEV (reference sequence). Deletions cut 7 bases from V and 0 bases from J, with 16 bases between.

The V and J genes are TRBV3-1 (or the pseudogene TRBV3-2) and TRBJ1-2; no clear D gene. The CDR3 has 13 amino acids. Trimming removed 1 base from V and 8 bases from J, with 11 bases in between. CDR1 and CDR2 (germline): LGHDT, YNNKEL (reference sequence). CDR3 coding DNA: TGTGCCAGCAGCCAAGTGGAGGCGGGCGGCTACACCTTC. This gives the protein CASSQVEAGGYTF.

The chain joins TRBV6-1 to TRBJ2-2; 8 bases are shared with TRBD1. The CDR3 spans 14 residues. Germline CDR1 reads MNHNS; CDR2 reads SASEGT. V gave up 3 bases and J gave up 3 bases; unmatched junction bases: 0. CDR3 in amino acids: CASSEDRDTGELFF. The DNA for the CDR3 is TGTGCCAGCAGTGAGGACAGGGACACCGGGGAGCTGTTTTTT.

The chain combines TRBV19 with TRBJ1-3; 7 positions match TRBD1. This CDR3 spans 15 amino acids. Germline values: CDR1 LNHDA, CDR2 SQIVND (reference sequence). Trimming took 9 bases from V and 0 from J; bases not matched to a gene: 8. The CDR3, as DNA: TGTGCCAGCGAAGCGACAGGGAGCTCTGGAAACACCATATATTTT. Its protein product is CASEATGSSGNTIYF.

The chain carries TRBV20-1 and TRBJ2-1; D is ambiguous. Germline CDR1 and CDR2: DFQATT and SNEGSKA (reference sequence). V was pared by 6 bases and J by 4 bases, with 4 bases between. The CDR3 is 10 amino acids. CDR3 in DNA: TGCAGTGCCATTTACAATGAGCAGTTCTTC. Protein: CSAIYNEQFF.

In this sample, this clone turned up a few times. The CDR3 is CASSIDRIGLAGYNEQFF. CDR3 nucleotides: TGTGCCAGTAGTATAGATCGTATAGGGCTAGCCGGCTACAATGAGCAGTTCTTC. This chain connects TRBV19 to TRBJ2-1; a possible D gene is TRBD2 (5 bases). The V gene lost 0 bases and the J gene lost 3 bases, with 18 bases spanning the gap. The CDR3 runs 18 residues. The germline V gene has CDR1 LNHDA and CDR2 SQIVND (reference sequence).

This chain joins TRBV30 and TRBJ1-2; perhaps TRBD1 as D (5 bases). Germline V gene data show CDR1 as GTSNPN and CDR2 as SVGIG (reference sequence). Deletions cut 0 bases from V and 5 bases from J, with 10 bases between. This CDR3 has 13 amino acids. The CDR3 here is CAWSVDRLYGYTF. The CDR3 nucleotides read TGTGCCTGGAGTGTAGACAGATTATATGGCTACACCTTC.

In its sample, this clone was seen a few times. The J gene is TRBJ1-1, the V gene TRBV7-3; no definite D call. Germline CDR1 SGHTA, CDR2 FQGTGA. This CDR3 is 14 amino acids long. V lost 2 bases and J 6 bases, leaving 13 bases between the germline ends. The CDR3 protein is CASSLVGEGSEAFF. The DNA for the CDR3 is TGTGCCAGCAGCTTAGTCGGGGAGGGCTCTGAAGCTTTCTTT.

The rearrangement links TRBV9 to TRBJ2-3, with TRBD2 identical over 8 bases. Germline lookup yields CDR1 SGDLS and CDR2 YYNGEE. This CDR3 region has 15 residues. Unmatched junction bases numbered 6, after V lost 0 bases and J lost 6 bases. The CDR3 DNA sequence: TGTGCCAGCAGCGTAGGGGTTAGCGGGGTGGATACGCAGTATTTT. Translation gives CASSVGVSGVDTQYF.

The CDR3 loop reads CASSRGRNTEAFF. The CDR3, as DNA: TGTGCCAGCTCAAGGGGTAGGAACACTGAAGCTTTCTTT. The chain links TRBV18 to TRBJ1-1, with D perhaps TRBD1 (5 bases). This CDR3 is built from 13 residues. The V end was cut by 5 bases, the J end by 1 base, with 8 bases between. Germline V gene lookup returns CDR1 KGHSH and CDR2 LQKENI.

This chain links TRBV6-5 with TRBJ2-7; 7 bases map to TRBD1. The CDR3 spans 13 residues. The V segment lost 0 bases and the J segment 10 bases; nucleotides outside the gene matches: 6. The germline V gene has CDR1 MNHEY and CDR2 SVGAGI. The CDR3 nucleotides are TGTGCCAGCAGTTACTCCCCGGGACAGAGCCAGTACTTC. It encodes CASSYSPGQSQYF.

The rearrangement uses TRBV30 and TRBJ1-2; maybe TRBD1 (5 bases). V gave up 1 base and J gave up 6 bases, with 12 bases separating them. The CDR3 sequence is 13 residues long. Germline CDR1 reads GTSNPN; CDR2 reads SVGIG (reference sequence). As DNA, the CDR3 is TGTGCCTGGAGTGAGGGGTTAGGGGATGGCTACACCTTC. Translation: CAWSEGLGDGYTF. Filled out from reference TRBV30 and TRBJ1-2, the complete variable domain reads SQTIHQWPATLVQPVGSPLSLECTVEGTSNPNLYWYRQAAGRGLQLLFYSVGIGQISSEVPQNLSASRPQDRQFILSSKKLLLSDSGFYLCAWSEGLGDGYTFGSGTRLTVV.

The CDR3 loop reads CASSQIGTLYGYTF. The DNA of the CDR3 is TGCGCCAGCAGCCAAATTGGGACTCTCTATGGCTACACCTTC. This rearrangement joins TRBV4-1 to TRBJ1-2, with a possible D match to TRBD1 (5 bases). The CDR3 has 14 amino acids. V gave up 2 bases and J gave up 4 bases, with 11 bases separating them. Germline V gives CDR1 MGHRA, CDR2 YSYEKL.

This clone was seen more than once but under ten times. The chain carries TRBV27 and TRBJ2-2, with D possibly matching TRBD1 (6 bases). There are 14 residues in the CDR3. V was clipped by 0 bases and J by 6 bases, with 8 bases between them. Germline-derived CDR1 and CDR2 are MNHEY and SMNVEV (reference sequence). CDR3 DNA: TGTGCCAGCAGTTTATCGACAGGCCCCGGGGAGCTGTTTTTT. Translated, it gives CASSLSTGPGELFF.

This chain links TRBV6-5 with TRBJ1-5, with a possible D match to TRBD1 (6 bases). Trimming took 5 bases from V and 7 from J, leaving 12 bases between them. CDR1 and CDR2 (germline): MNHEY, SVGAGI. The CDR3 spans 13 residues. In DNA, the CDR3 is TGTGCCAGCAGTAGGGACACTCTGCAGCCCCAGCATTTT. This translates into CASSRDTLQPQHF.

The DNA of the CDR3 is TGTGCCAGTGGGACAGGGAATATGTGGACTGAAGCTTTCTTT. This sequence encodes CASGTGNMWTEAFF. The chain has TRBV19 and TRBJ1-1, with 9 bases lining up with TRBD1. The germline V gene has CDR1 LNHDA and CDR2 SQIVND (reference sequence). The V segment lost 8 bases and the J segment 5 bases; nucleotides outside the gene matches: 9. This CDR3 is built from 14 residues.

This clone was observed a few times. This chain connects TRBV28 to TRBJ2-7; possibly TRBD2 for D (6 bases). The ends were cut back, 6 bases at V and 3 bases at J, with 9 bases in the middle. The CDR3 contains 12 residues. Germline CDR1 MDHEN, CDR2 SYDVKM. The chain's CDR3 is CASRTRFYEQYF. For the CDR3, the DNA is TGTGCCAGCAGGACTAGATTCTACGAGCAGTACTTC. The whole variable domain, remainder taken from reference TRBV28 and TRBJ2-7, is DVKVTQSSRYLVKRTGEKVFLECVQDMDHENMFWYRQDPGLGLRLIYFSYDVKMKEKGDIPEGYSVSREKKERFSLILESASTNQTSMYLCASRTRFYEQYFGPGTRLTVT.

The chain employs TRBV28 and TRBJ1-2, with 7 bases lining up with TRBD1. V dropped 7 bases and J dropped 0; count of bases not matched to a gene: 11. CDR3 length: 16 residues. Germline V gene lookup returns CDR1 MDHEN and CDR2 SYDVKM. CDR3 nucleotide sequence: TGTGCCAGCACCACACAGGGGCGGGGAACTAACTATGGCTACACCTTC. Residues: CASTTQGRGTNYGYTF.

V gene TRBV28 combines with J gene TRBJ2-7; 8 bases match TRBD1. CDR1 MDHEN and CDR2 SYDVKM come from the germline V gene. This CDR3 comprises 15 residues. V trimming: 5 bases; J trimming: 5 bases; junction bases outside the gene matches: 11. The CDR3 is CASSTRQGIRNEQYF. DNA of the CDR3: TGTGCCAGCAGTACCCGACAGGGGATTAGGAACGAGCAGTACTTC. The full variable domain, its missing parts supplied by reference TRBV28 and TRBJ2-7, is DVKVTQSSRYLVKRTGEKVFLECVQDMDHENMFWYRQDPGLGLRLIYFSYDVKMKEKGDIPEGYSVSREKKERFSLILESASTNQTSMYLCASSTRQGIRNEQYFGPGTRLTVT.

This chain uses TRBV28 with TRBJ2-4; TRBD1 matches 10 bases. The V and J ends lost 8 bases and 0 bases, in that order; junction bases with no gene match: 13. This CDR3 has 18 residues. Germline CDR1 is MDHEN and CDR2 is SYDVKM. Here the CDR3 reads CASGSIGTGVLAKNIQYF. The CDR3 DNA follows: TGTGCCAGCGGGAGTATTGGGACAGGGGTACTAGCCAAAAACATTCAGTACTTC. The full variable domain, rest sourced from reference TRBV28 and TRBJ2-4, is DVKVTQSSRYLVKRTGEKVFLECVQDMDHENMFWYRQDPGLGLRLIYFSYDVKMKEKGDIPEGYSVSREKKERFSLILESASTNQTSMYLCASGSIGTGVLAKNIQYFGAGTRLSVL.

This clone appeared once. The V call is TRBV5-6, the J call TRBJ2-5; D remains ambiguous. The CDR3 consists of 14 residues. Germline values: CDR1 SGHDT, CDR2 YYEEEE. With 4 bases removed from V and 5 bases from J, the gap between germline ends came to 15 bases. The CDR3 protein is CASSPPAFRETQYF. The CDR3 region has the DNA TGTGCCAGCAGCCCCCCTGCATTCCGGGAGACCCAGTACTTC.

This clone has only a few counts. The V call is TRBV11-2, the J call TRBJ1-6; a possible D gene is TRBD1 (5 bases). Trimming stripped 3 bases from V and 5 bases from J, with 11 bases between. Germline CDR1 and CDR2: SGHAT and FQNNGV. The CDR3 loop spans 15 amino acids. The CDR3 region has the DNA TGTGCCAGCAGCTTTGGGGGGGTGAATAATTCACCCCTCCACTTT. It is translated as CASSFGGVNNSPLHF.

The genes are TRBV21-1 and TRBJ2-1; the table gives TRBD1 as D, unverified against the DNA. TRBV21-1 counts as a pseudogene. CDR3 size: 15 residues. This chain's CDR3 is CASSKGDRVSGEQFF. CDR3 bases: TGTGCCAGCAGCAAAGGGGACAGGGTCAGCGGTGAGCAGTTCTTC.

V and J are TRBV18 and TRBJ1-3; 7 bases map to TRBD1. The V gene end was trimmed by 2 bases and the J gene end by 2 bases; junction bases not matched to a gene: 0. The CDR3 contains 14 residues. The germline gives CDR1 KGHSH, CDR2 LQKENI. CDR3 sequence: CASSPTGAGNTIYF. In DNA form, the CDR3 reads TGTGCCAGCTCACCAACAGGGGCTGGAAACACCATATATTTT. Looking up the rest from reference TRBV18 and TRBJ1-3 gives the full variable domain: NAGVMQNPRHLVRRRGQEARLRCSPMKGHSHVYWYRQLPEEGLKFMVYLQKENIIDESGMPKERFSAEFPKEGPSILRIQQVVRGDSAAYFCASSPTGAGNTIYFGEGSWLTVV.

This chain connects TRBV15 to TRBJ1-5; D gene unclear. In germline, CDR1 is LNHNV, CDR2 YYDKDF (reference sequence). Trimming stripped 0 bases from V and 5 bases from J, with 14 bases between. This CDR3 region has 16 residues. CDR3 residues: CATSRDLRGLHQPQHF. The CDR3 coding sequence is TGTGCCACCAGCAGAGACCTCCGCGGGTTGCATCAGCCCCAGCATTTT.

CDR3 sequence reads: CASSRVAGYGTDTQYF. CDR3 nucleotides: TGTGCCAGCAGCCGAGTAGCGGGATATGGGACAGATACGCAGTATTTT. The J gene is TRBJ2-3, the V gene TRBV11-1, with 8 bases that match TRBD2. Looked up from germline, CDR1 is SGHAT and CDR2 is FQDESV (reference sequence). J gave up 3 bases and V 5 bases, and 10 bases lay outside the gene matches. The CDR3 has 16 residues.

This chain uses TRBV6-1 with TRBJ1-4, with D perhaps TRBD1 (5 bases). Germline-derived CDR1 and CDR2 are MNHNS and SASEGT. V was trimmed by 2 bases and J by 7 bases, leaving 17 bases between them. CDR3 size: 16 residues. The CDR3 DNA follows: TGTGCCAGCAGTGAAATCGGGACTGGGCCAGGTGAAAAACTGTTTTTT. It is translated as CASSEIGTGPGEKLFF.

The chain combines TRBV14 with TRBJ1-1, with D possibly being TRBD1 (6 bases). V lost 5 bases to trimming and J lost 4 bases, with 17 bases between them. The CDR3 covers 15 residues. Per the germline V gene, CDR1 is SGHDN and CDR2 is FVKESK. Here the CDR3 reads CASSGNRVSSTEAFF. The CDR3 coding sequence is TGTGCCAGCAGCGGTAACAGGGTGTCGAGCACTGAAGCTTTCTTT. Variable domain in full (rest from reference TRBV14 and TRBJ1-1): EAGVTQFPSHSVIEKGQTVTLRCDPISGHDNLYWYRRVMGKEIKFLLHFVKESKQDESGMPNNRFLAERTGGTYSTLKVQPAELEDSGVYFCASSGNRVSSTEAFFGQGTRLTVV.

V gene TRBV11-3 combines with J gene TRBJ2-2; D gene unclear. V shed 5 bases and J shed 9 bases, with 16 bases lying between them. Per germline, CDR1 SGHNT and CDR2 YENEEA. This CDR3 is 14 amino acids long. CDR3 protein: CASSQTYSSRELFF. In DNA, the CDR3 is TGTGCCAGCAGCCAAACCTATAGCTCCCGGGAGCTGTTTTTT.

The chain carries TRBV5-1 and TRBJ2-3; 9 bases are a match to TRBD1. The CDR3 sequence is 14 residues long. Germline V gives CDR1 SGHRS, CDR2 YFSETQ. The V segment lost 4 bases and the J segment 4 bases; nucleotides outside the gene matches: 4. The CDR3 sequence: CASSRGQGPDTQYF. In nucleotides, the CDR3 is TGCGCCAGCAGCCGGGGACAGGGACCAGATACGCAGTATTTT.

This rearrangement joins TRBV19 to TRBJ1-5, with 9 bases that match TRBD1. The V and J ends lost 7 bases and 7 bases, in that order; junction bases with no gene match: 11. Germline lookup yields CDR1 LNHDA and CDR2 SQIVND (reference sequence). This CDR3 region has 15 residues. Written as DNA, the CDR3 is TGTGCCAGTACATCAGGACAGGGGAGGTACCAGCCCCAGCATTTT. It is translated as CASTSGQGRYQPQHF.